This TCR beta chain was identified during a study of identical twins (dated by TCRdb to about 2016). For the study in its entirety: TCR alpha and beta repertoires from monozygotic twins, unrelated adults of various ages and cord blood were deep-sequenced to test whether fetal clonotypes persist. To rule out contamination, the twin experiments were replicated at different times with different library preparation protocols. The paper as a whole reports these results and caveats: Out-of-frame TCR alpha sequences shared between twins showed an excess of low generation-probability sequences compared with coincidental sharing between unrelated individuals. Invariant T cells such as MAIT and iNKT could partly confound zero-insertion analyses, though diverse VJ usage argued against this for most clonotypes. Because the same donors could not be followed over many years, the conclusions relied on cross-sectional statistical analysis. Fewer insertions were carried by abundant cord blood beta clonotypes; a weaker similar trend was observed in young adult naive repertoires, while no such trend was observed in memory repertoires. Recombination models systematically underestimated out-of-frame TCR alpha sharing in monozygotic twins but agreed with sharing between unrelated individuals. The excess sharing between twins in beta out-of-frame sequences was weaker because fewer shared sequences reduced the signal-to-noise ratio.

This clonotype was counted only a few times. Its antigen remains undetermined. The record has no base qualities; no much larger clone is one base away. Spanning cysteine to phenylalanine, the CDR3 consists of 14 amino acids. Only the CDR3 region is kept as DNA, spanning 42 bases read in frame from base 1. At the junction V is shortened by 3 bases and J by 5 bases, with 14 bases in between. CDR1 is given as SGDLS and CDR2 as YYNGEE, both from the germline V gene. Every donor in the study was a healthy Caucasian. Three pairs of female monozygotic twins, all aged about 18 to 29 years, were included in the twin cohort. CD4+ and CD8+ T cell populations were isolated with positive isolation kits from Invitrogen. Libraries were built with 5' RACE. TCRdb lists the instrument as Illumina HiSeq 2000. A universal primer binding site was added through template switching, and the final cDNA carried a unique molecular identifier so that TCR cDNA molecules could be counted accurately. First-strand cDNA for TCR alpha and beta chains was synthesized from specific primers in the conserved constant-segment region. Each cDNA library was double barcoded, with a SMART-Mk sample barcode plus Illumina barcodes, to control for contamination. Two successive PCR steps introduced TruSeq adapter sequences along with Illumina sample barcodes. TCR alpha and beta cDNA libraries were sequenced on the Illumina HiSeq platform with custom primers. The study's processing was this. MiGEC was used to process raw reads and extract unique molecular identifiers, and MiXCR was used to find CDR3 positions. Recombination models were inferred per individual with the repgenHMM and IGoR tools using an EM algorithm. The analysis of shared clonotypes was done with the tcR package in R, with sharing normalized by the product of cloneset sizes. To study raw recombination free of thymic and clonal selection effects, out-of-frame nonproductive sequences were analyzed. TCRdb itself trimmed the public reads at Q25 with fastp, ran MiXCR and retained productive beta chains. For every CDR3 protein sequence, its rows merge into one entry that carries the most common genes and DNA. The V and J calls were not made by the authors but by TCRdb's processing. This sample gives around 480,000 distinct CDR3 sequences in total; around an eighth of them show up just once. The ten largest clones take up 0.8% to 1% of the sample.

These data were likewise used in another study, on yellow fever vaccine responses in identical twins. As the second paper documents: According to the authors, in identical twins the way T cells responded to vaccination appeared partly convergent and partly personalized. Focusing on identical twins, the study followed the T cell clones that responded to the vaccine, and did so with precision.

This sequence was found in a woman aged 18 to 35 in good health. The source material was CD4+ T cells sorted from blood. This sequence uses TRBV9 and TRBJ2-5; the D gene remains uncertain. The sequenced DNA: TGTGCCAGCAGCGCCGGCATAGGAGTGGAGACCCAGTACTTC. Its protein is CASSAGIGVETQYF.